The source of this T cell receptor (beta chain) is a study of T cells after yellow fever vaccination (dated by TCRdb to the late 2010s). About the investigation overall: The SMART-Seq v4 Ultra Low Input RNA kit was used to prepare libraries from fractions with low cell numbers. To follow T-cell clones before and after both primary and booster YFV17D yellow fever vaccination, bulk TCR alpha and beta repertoires underwent longitudinal sequencing. The cohort comprised two healthy male donors, one aged 18 to 30 and one aged 30 to 39 years. Bulk PBMC replicates and cell subsets were isolated from blood drawn at multiple timepoints before and after both primary and secondary immunization.

The instrument was an Illumina NovaSeq 6000. Synthesis of TCR cDNA relied on 5'RACE template switching, a step that introduced a universal primer site along with unique molecular identifiers. Priming for cDNA synthesis came from both the TCR alpha and TCR beta constant segments. Libraries were amplified in two PCR steps, with sample barcodes and sequencing adapters added in the second step. Sequencing of libraries was performed on Illumina HiSeq 2500 (2x100 bp) or NovaSeq (2x150 bp). The study's processing was this. Reads were demultiplexed and collapsed into UMI consensus sequences with MIGEC, and V(D)J alignment was performed with MiXCR. Vaccine-responding clonotypes were defined with edgeR using replicate PBMC samples, requiring FDR below 0.01 and a log2 fold change above 5 up to day 15. Each bulk clonotype was labeled CD4 or CD8 based on which sequenced repertoire, CD4 or CD8, contained the clonotype at higher abundance. The public reads were quality trimmed at Q25 with fastp and then assembled into clones with MiXCR by TCRdb, keeping productive beta chains. Rows with one shared CDR3 protein collapse into an entry with the most common genes and DNA. Here the V and J calls rest on TCRdb's processing, not on the authors' analysis. The sample has some 300,000 distinct CDR3 sequences on record, approximately 11% of them singletons. 2.5% to 4% of the sample rests with the top ten.

Details on this clonotype: No cognate antigen has been identified for it. No qualities accompany the bases; no much larger clone lies one base away.

The CDR3 numbers 16 residues from cysteine through phenylalanine. Just CDR3 DNA is preserved here, 48 bases in frame from base 1. CDR1 and CDR2 are drawn from the germline V gene: SGHRS, YFSETQ. Germline trimming amounts to 2 bases on V and 5 bases on J, with 7 as the count of junction bases outside the gene matches. Study-wide conclusions, independent of this receptor: The secondary T-cell response was weaker than the primary response but faster, peaking on day 5 instead of day 15. Most clones expanded after primary vaccination (around 96% of CD4 and around 88% of CD8) were re-detected after the booster, suggesting that broad memory maintenance occurred. FACS-sorted repertoires could contain abundant contaminating clonotypes from the bulk population, so computational filtering was required. A small share of clonotypes occurred in both CD4 and CD8 compartments, likely arising from convergent recombination. Because the study included only two donors, the extent to which the findings can be generalized is limited.

Explained via the paper, the treatment or condition label denotes: live attenuated yellow fever vaccine strain. A standard Ficoll-Paque protocol was used to isolate PBMCs from peripheral blood. Dynabeads CD4 and CD8 positive selection kits were used to isolate the CD4 and CD8 T-cell fractions. RNA was extracted with TriZol from bulk PBMCs, CD4 and CD8 fractions, and dextramer-positive and dextramer-negative fractions. The V and J genes are TRBV5-1 and TRBJ2-2; 9 central bases correspond to TRBD1. The sequencing here drew on CD4+ T cells sorted from PBMCs, taken 45 days after the yellow fever booster vaccination. This receptor was taken from a man between 18 and 29 years old who received the YFV17D yellow fever vaccine. The CDR3 reads CASSFTRTGVTGELFF. The nucleotide sequence reads TGCGCCAGCAGCTTCACCAGGACAGGGGTAACCGGGGAGCTGTTTTTT. Here the CDR3 is joined to the reference TRBV5-1 and TRBJ2-2 genes, and the full variable domain is: KAGVTQTPRYLIKTRGQQVTLSCSPISGHRSVSWYQQTPGQGLQFLFEYFSETQRNKGNFPGRFSGRQFSNSRSEMNVSTLELGDSALYLCASSFTRTGVTGELFFGEGSRLTVL.